This T cell receptor (beta chain) was recovered during a study of breast tumors, draining lymph nodes, adjacent tissues. This clonotype showed up many times. The antigen is undetermined. TCRdb reanalysed the multiplex PCR reads using MiXCR and keeps one entry per CDR3 protein. Among about 130,000 distinct CDR3 sequences listed, 21% were seen once. General study results and limits: That most tumor T cells come from lymph nodes remained unproven. Tumor TCR diversity was below lymph nodes but above nontumor tissue.

V lost 3 bases and J 4 bases, leaving 14 bases between the germline ends. Germline CDR1 reads MNHNS; CDR2 reads SASEGT. The CDR3 consists of 15 residues. The lymph nodes were axillary draining lymph nodes from breast cancer patients. The chain recombines TRBV6-1 with TRBJ2-3, with D maybe TRBD1 (5 bases). Sequenced sample: axillary lymph node tissue. The clonotype was recovered from a female donor with breast cancer. Some clones in this sample may be carry-over from other donors' samples. In nucleotides, the CDR3 is TGTGCCAGCAGTGAGGGTGGGGCTGGGGCAGATACGCAGTATTTT. This encodes CASSEGGAGADTQYF.